The clone carrying this T cell receptor (beta chain) was counted once. Repertoires were generated with immunoSEQ multiplex PCR, while TCRdb's copy carries only in-frame clones and drops some. The sample contains approximately 250,000 clones, about 90% of which appear only once. The data derive from a study of blood T cell repertoires in COVID-19. The source material was PBMCs or T cells enriched from blood (not recorded which). The source is a woman in her 30s with acute COVID-19.

CDR3 protein: CASSPGHLSYNEQFF. In DNA, the CDR3 is TGTGCCAGCAGCCCCGGACACCTTTCCTACAATGAGCAGTTCTTC. The chain carries TRBV28 and TRBJ2-1, with D possibly matching TRBD1 (5 bases). Germline CDR1 is MDHEN and CDR2 is SYDVKM. V lost 6 bases and J 1 base, leaving 13 bases between the germline ends. This CDR3 spans 15 amino acids.